Below, 6 T cell receptor beta chains from the same sample are listed, as sequenced in a study of OX40 agonist ivuxolimab in advanced cancers. TCRdb's copy holds only in-frame clones and misses some; the assay was immunoSEQ multiplex PCR. This sample has some 100,000 clones, with approximately 81% found just once. The source was CD4+ or CD8+ T cells sorted from blood, collected in a trial of the OX40 agonist ivuxolimab. Every receptor here comes from an adult with an advanced solid tumor such as melanoma, head and neck, liver or kidney cancer.

The V call is TRBV7-3, the J call TRBJ2-3; 9 bases fit TRBD1. The CDR3 covers 15 residues. Germline trimming cut 5 bases from V and 5 bases from J; bases unmatched to any gene: 8. Germline lookup yields CDR1 SGHTA and CDR2 FQGTGA. CDR3 loop: CASSKQGATGDTQYF. In nucleotides, the CDR3 is TGTGCCAGCAGCAAACAGGGGGCAACGGGAGATACGCAGTATTTT.

This clone showed up just a few times. The CDR3 region has the DNA TGTGCCAGCAGCCCCCGCGGGGGCAATGAGCAGTTCTTC. It encodes CASSPRGGNEQFF. The rearrangement joins TRBV7-2 to TRBJ2-1; 7 nucleotides align to TRBD2. The V gene end was trimmed by 5 bases and the J gene end by 6 bases; junction bases not matched to a gene: 4. Germline CDR1 and CDR2: SGHTA and FQGNSA. The CDR3 sequence is 13 residues long. Full variable domain (rest looked up from reference TRBV7-2 and TRBJ2-1): GAGVSQSPSNKVTEKGKDVELRCDPISGHTALYWYRQSLGQGLEFLIYFQGNSAPDKSGLPSDRFSAERTGGSVSTLTIQRTQQEDSAVYLCASSPRGGNEQFFGPGTRLTVL.

This clone was observed a handful of times. The chain is built from TRBV19 and TRBJ2-5, with D unclear. CDR3 length equals 12 residues. Trimming shortened V by 6 bases and J by 5 bases, and 10 bases separated the two germline ends. Germline V gene sequence: CDR1 LNHDA, CDR2 SQIVND (reference sequence). CDR3 sequence (DNA): TGTGCCAGTAGGCAGGTAGGGGAGACCCAGTACTTC. Its translation: CASRQVGETQYF. Full variable domain (rest looked up from reference TRBV19 and TRBJ2-5): DGGITQSPKYLFRKEGQNVTLSCEQNLNHDAMYWYRQDPGQGLRLIYYSQIVNDFQKGDIAEGYSVSREKKESFPLTVTSAQKNPTAFYLCASRQVGETQYFGPGTRLLVL.

This chain links TRBV9 with TRBJ2-5; D is possibly TRBD1 or TRBD2 (6 bases each). Deletions cut 0 bases from V and 7 bases from J, with 16 bases between. This CDR3 has 15 residues. Germline CDR1 reads SGDLS; CDR2 reads YYNGEE. For the CDR3, the DNA is TGTGCCAGCAGCGTAGAAAGGGGGGCCGGTGGGACCCAGTACTTC. Translated, it gives CASSVERGAGGTQYF.

This sequence joins TRBV6-5 and TRBJ1-5; D call uncertain. CDR3 length: 13 amino acids. Between the trimmed V and J ends, which lost 0 bases and 7 bases, there was a span of 7 bases. Germline loops: CDR1 MNHEY, CDR2 SVGAGI. CDR3 in DNA: TGTGCCAGCAGTTACTCGGGTCGACAGCCCCAGCATTTT. It translates to CASSYSGRQPQHF.

The rearrangement joins TRBV2 to TRBJ2-3, with a possible D match to TRBD2 (6 bases). Germline CDR1 and CDR2: SNHLY and FYNNEI. The CDR3 spans 15 residues. Trimming stripped 1 base from V and 2 bases from J, with 10 bases between. CDR3 protein: CASSEGGVTTDTQYF. DNA of the CDR3: TGTGCCAGCAGTGAAGGGGGGGTCACCACAGATACGCAGTATTTT.